The clone carrying this TCR beta chain was recorded many times. These data belong to a study of human T cells and chemical hapten exposure. Each cDNA molecule in the library carried unique molecular identifiers. TCRdb re-called the RACE reads through MiXCR, storing one row per CDR3 protein. Of approximately 260,000 distinct CDR3 sequences in the sample, roughly 7.4% were seen once. Time point of the sample: pre-sensitization, week 0. The treatment denotes: therapeutic diphenylcyclopropenone sensitization with weekly scalp DPC. Sample donors consisted of patients with alopecia, aged 18 to 70 years, who were suitable for DPC. Trimming left V 2 bases short and J 2 bases short, with 8 bases between. Germline V gene sequence: CDR1 SGHKS, CDR2 YYEKEE (reference sequence). The CDR3 is made up of 13 amino acids.

The clonotype comes from a young man with alopecia areata. Some clones in this sample may be carry-over from other donors' samples. The specimen comprised whole blood, sampled in connection with sensitization to the hapten diphenylcyclopropenone (DPC). The chain links TRBV5-5 to TRBJ2-7, with D unresolved. The CDR3: CASSLSSTYEQYF. The CDR3 DNA sequence: TGTGCCAGCAGCTTAAGTTCAACCTACGAGCAGTACTTC.